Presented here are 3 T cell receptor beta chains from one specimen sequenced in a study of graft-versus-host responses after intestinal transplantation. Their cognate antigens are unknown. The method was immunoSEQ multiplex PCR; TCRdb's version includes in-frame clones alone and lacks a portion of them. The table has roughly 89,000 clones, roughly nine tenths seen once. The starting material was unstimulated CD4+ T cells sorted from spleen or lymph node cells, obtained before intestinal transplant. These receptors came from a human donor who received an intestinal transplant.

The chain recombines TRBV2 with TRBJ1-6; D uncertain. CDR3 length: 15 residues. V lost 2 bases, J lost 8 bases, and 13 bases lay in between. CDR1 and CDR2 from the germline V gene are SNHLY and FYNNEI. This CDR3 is CASSENFSGDSPLHF. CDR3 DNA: TGTGCCAGCAGTGAAAACTTTAGCGGGGATTCACCCCTCCACTTT.

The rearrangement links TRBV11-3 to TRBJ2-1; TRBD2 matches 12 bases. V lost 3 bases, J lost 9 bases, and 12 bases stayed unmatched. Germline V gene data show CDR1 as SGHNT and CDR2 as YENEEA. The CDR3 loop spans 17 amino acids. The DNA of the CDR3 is TGTGCCAGCAGCTTTGGATCCTCTAGCGGGGGGGTGGTTGAGCAGTTCTTC. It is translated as CASSFGSSSGGVVEQFF.

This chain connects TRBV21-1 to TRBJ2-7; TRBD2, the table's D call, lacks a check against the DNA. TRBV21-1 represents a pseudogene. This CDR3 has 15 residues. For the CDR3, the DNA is TGTGCCAGCAGGTACCTTCGACTAGGGAACTACGAGCAGTACTTC. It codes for CASRYLRLGNYEQYF.